These T cell receptor beta chains were read from a single sample in a study of cytomegalovirus exposure and HLA in healthy donors. Method: immunoSEQ multiplex PCR; TCRdb's copy keeps in-frame clones and lacks some. The sample consists of over 60,000 clones, around 74% of them appearing once. Source material: PBMCs. The receptors here all came from a woman in her twenties or thirties in good health and CMV-seropositive. Each CDR3 is given without its conserved first and last residue. The order of the fields is clone size, CDR3 length, J gene, V gene, CDR3 protein. Rows may omit the clone size; those that give it use once, few, many or a size class.

abundance: NA; len: 13; j_gene: TRBJ2-2; v_gene: TRBV18; CDR3aa: ASSPSGVNTGELF
abundance: NA; len: 13; j_gene: TRBJ1-1; v_gene: TRBV5-4; CDR3aa: ASSLGSGGTTEAF
abundance: NA; len: 13; j_gene: TRBJ2-7; v_gene: TRBV19; CDR3aa: ASSRGDAGGYEQY
abundance: NA; len: 17; j_gene: TRBJ2-1; v_gene: TRBV7-9; CDR3aa: ASSLGLAGGRSSYNEQF
abundance: NA; len: 15; j_gene: TRBJ1-1; v_gene: TRBV19; CDR3aa: ASSAQGRGQGIWGAF
abundance: few; len: 9; j_gene: TRBJ2-7; v_gene: TRBV10-2; CDR3aa: ASSTGGEQY
abundance: few; len: 11; j_gene: TRBJ1-1; v_gene: TRBV30; CDR3aa: AWSGYRGTEAF
abundance: NA; len: 13; j_gene: TRBJ2-2; v_gene: TRBV28; CDR3aa: ASSFAAGGPGELF
abundance: many; len: 16; j_gene: TRBJ1-3; v_gene: TRBV7-6; CDR3aa: ASSPRTGAAGGGNTIY
abundance: NA; len: 13; j_gene: TRBJ1-4; v_gene: TRBV28; CDR3aa: ASRLAGGANEKLF
abundance: NA; len: 10; j_gene: TRBJ2-2; v_gene: TRBV7-2; CDR3aa: ASNPVTGELF
abundance: NA; len: 16; j_gene: TRBJ2-6; v_gene: TRBV11-2; CDR3aa: ASSSDREISSGANVLT
abundance: few; len: 13; j_gene: TRBJ2-7; v_gene: TRBV10-2; CDR3aa: ASTVSGASGGEQY
abundance: NA; len: 13; j_gene: TRBJ2-1; v_gene: TRBV28; CDR3aa: ASRVQGGSYNEQF
abundance: NA; len: 12; j_gene: NA; v_gene: TRBV28; CDR3aa: ASSPDREPYEQY
abundance: NA; len: 10; j_gene: TRBJ1-2; v_gene: TRBV5-8; CDR3aa: ASSLIEYGYT
abundance: NA; len: 13; j_gene: TRBJ2-3; v_gene: TRBV7-8; CDR3aa: ASSDRTGGSDTQY
abundance: NA; len: 11; j_gene: TRBJ1-4; v_gene: TRBV14; CDR3aa: ASSRGANEKLF
abundance: NA; len: 10; j_gene: TRBJ2-1; v_gene: TRBV30; CDR3aa: AWRQQYDEQF
abundance: NA; len: 15; j_gene: TRBJ2-1; v_gene: TRBV27; CDR3aa: ASRLDSGRDHYNEQF
abundance: NA; len: 13; j_gene: TRBJ1-5; v_gene: TRBV4-1; CDR3aa: ASSQDREGNQPQH
abundance: NA; len: 12; j_gene: TRBJ1-5; v_gene: TRBV5-6; CDR3aa: ASSLAGRVQPQH
abundance: NA; len: 16; j_gene: TRBJ1-5; v_gene: TRBV27; CDR3aa: ASSFRSGTADSNQPQH
abundance: few; len: 18; j_gene: TRBJ1-1; v_gene: TRBV2; CDR3aa: ASSEEGPGQNQKVNTEAF
abundance: NA; len: 14; j_gene: TRBJ1-6; v_gene: TRBV30; CDR3aa: AWSVFGQGANSPLH
abundance: NA; len: 14; j_gene: TRBJ2-7; v_gene: TRBV4-1; CDR3aa: ASSQAGTGLTYEQY
abundance: NA; len: 13; j_gene: TRBJ2-1; v_gene: TRBV29-1; CDR3aa: SGSGAGGHYNEQF
abundance: NA; len: 13; j_gene: TRBJ2-7; v_gene: TRBV15; CDR3aa: ATSRDPKGSYEQY
abundance: NA; len: 11; j_gene: TRBJ2-1; v_gene: TRBV2; CDR3aa: ASLLAGVNEQF
abundance: NA; len: 12; j_gene: TRBJ1-1; v_gene: TRBV5-1; CDR3aa: ASSSTGGNTEAF
abundance: NA; len: 12; j_gene: TRBJ1-4; v_gene: TRBV6-6; CDR3aa: ASSYNRGYEKLF
abundance: few; len: 12; j_gene: TRBJ2-1; v_gene: TRBV5-4; CDR3aa: ASSPVGAPNEQF
abundance: once; len: 13; j_gene: TRBJ2-5; v_gene: TRBV6-5; CDR3aa: ASRLLAGGPETQY
abundance: NA; len: 15; j_gene: TRBJ2-1; v_gene: TRBV4-2; CDR3aa: ASSQVTQASGDNEQF
abundance: NA; len: 13; j_gene: TRBJ2-3; v_gene: TRBV9; CDR3aa: ASSVGAGARDTQY
abundance: NA; len: 13; j_gene: TRBJ2-1; v_gene: TRBV27; CDR3aa: ASSLSTSGVNEQF
abundance: NA; len: 14; j_gene: TRBJ2-3; v_gene: TRBV28; CDR3aa: ASSSGTSGRTDTQY
abundance: NA; len: 12; j_gene: TRBJ2-5; v_gene: TRBV5-4; CDR3aa: ASSLEGGQETQY
abundance: NA; len: 12; j_gene: TRBJ2-7; v_gene: TRBV7-2; CDR3aa: ASSFQGVAYEQY
abundance: few; len: 12; j_gene: TRBJ1-1; v_gene: TRBV7-2; CDR3aa: ASSRDRANTEAF
abundance: few; len: 13; j_gene: TRBJ2-7; v_gene: TRBV7-6; CDR3aa: ASSPRGAGAYEQY
abundance: NA; len: 16; j_gene: TRBJ2-1; v_gene: TRBV10-3; CDR3aa: AISDPGLAGAATYEQF
abundance: NA; len: 13; j_gene: TRBJ2-7; v_gene: TRBV7-2; CDR3aa: ASSLDVWASYEQY
abundance: NA; len: 13; j_gene: TRBJ2-3; v_gene: TRBV5-1; CDR3aa: ASSGQGANTDTQY